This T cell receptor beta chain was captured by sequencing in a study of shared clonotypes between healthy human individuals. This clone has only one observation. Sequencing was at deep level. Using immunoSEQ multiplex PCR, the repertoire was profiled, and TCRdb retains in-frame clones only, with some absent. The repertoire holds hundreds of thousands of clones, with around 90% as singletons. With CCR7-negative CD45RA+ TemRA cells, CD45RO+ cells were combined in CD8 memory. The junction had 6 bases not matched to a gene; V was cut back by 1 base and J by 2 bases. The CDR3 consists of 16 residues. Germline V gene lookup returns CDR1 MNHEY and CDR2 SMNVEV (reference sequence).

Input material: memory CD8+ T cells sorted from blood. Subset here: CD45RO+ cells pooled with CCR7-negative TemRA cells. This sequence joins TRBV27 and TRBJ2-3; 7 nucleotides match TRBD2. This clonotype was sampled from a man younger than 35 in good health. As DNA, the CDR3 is TGTGCCAGCAGTTTATTTGGTGGGGGGGACACAGATACGCAGTATTTT. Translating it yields CASSLFGGGDTDTQYF.